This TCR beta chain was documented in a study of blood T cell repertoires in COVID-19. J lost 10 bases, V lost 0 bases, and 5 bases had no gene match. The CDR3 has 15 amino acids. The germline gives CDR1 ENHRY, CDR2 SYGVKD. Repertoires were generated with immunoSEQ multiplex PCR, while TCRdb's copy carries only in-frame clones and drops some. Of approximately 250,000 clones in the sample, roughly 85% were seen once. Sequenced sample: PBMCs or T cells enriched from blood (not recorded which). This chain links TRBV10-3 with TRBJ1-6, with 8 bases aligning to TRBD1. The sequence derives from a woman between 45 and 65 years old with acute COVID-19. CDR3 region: CAISESTGVGSPLHF. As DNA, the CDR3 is TGTGCCATCAGTGAGTCGACAGGGGTCGGGTCACCCCTCCACTTT.